Shown below are 12 T cell receptor beta chains from a single sample sequenced in a study of blood T cells in healthy people across ages. For the second PCR, which ran for 7 to 11 cycles, a sample-barcoded 5' primer and a J-beta primer mix were used. TCRdb recomputed calls from the 5' RACE reads with MiXCR, one row per CDR3 protein. Among around 700,000 distinct CDR3 sequences listed, 25% were seen once. These data were also reused for a study on T cells of mothers and their children.

Material: blood. All receptors derive from a boy aged 5 to 17 in good health.

In the case of this clonotype: One end of the junction does not line up with germline, which may come from a read error. V usage is TRBV5-1 and J usage is TRBJ2-6; D gene ambiguous. The CDR3 consists of 17 residues. Germline lookup yields CDR1 SGHRS and CDR2 YFSETQ. The CDR3 reads CANSLLRRPSGANVLTF. For the CDR3, the DNA is TGCGCCAACAGCTTACTTCGACGGCCCTCTGGGGCCAACGTCCTGACTTTC.

On this clonotype itself: An end of the junction differs from the germline gene, which may be a read error. The V and J genes are TRBV12-3 or TRBV12-4 and TRBJ2-3; 12 positions agree with TRBD2. The CDR3 consists of 15 residues. CDR3 coding DNA: TGTGCCAGCAGTCTAGCGGGAGGGGTAACAGATACGCAGTATTTT. Protein: CASSLAGGVTDTQYF.

This clonotype was recorded a few times. This chain uses TRBV6-5 with TRBJ2-5; D gene ambiguous. The closer fit of TRBJ2-1 to the DNA end suggests the J call may be wrong. CDR3 length equals 13 residues. CDR1 is MNHEY and CDR2 is SVGAGI in the germline V gene. CDR3 sequence (DNA): TGTGCCAGCAGCCCGGCTGCTTCCAATGAGCAGTTCTTC. This sequence encodes CASSPAASNEQFF.

This clonotype turned up a few times. The chain links TRBV20-1 to TRBJ2-7; 10 positions match TRBD1. The CDR3 is 14 amino acids. The V gene's germline CDR1 is DFQATT and CDR2 SNEGSKA (reference sequence). V dropped 5 bases and J dropped 0; count of bases not matched to a gene: 4. CDR3 in DNA: TGCAGTGCTCGGGGACAGGGGCGCTCCTACGAGCAGTACTTC. Encoded protein: CSARGQGRSYEQYF.

The rearrangement uses TRBV20-1 and TRBJ2-1; D possibly corresponds to TRBD1 (5 bases). Germline V CDR1 and CDR2: DFQATT, SNEGSKA (reference sequence). V lost 3 bases and J lost 5, with 11 bases in between. The CDR3 is made up of 13 amino acids. As DNA, the CDR3 is TGCAGTGCTAGGAGTGACAGCCACAATGAGCAGTTCTTC. Translating gives CSARSDSHNEQFF.

This clonotype has just a few counts. The chain employs TRBV5-1 and TRBJ2-5; 9 nucleotides agree with TRBD1. The J call may be in error: the DNA end matches TRBJ2-1 better. CDR3 length: 16 amino acids. Germline V lookup: CDR1 SGHRS, CDR2 YFSETQ. The CDR3 is CASSNIDRGGDNEQFF. In DNA form, the CDR3 reads TGCGCCAGCAGCAACATAGACAGGGGGGGGGACAATGAGCAGTTCTTC.

This chain links TRBV7-2 with TRBJ2-7; D may be TRBD1 (6 bases). Germline V gives CDR1 SGHTA, CDR2 FQGNSA. Between the trimmed V and J ends, which lost 2 bases and 4 bases, there was a span of 15 bases. CDR3 length equals 15 residues. As DNA, the CDR3 is TGTGCCAGCAGCTTATCCCCCACAGGGTTTTACGAGCAGTACTTC. Its translation: CASSLSPTGFYEQYF.

The genes are TRBV25-1 and TRBJ2-5; TRBD2 matches 10 bases. The J call may be wrong; the DNA end is better matched by TRBJ2-7. The CDR3 is 15 amino acids. CDR1 and CDR2 from the germline V gene are MGHDK and SYGVNS. The DNA of the CDR3 is TGTGCCAGTTCCCCTTCTAGCGGGAGTCGCCACGAGCAGTACTTC. This encodes CASSPSSGSRHEQYF.

The V gene is TRBV3-1, the J gene TRBJ2-3, with D perhaps assigned TRBD1 or TRBD2 (5 bases each). The V end was cut by 1 base, the J end by 4 bases, with 9 bases between. Germline V gives CDR1 LGHDT, CDR2 YNNKEL (reference sequence). This CDR3 spans 14 amino acids. CDR3: CASSQAGGSDTQYF. Written as DNA, the CDR3 is TGTGCCAGCAGCCAAGCTGGGGGTTCAGATACGCAGTATTTT.

The chain is built from TRBV11-2 and TRBJ2-5; 9 bases match TRBD2. CDR1 and CDR2 from the germline V gene are SGHAT and FQNNGV. Losses at the gene ends were 3 bases for V and 4 bases for J; bases not matched to a gene: 6. The CDR3 contains 15 residues. CDR3 coding DNA: TGTGCCAGCAGCTTGGGCGGGGGGGCATTAGAGACCCAGTACTTC. Amino acid sequence: CASSLGGGALETQYF. The variable domain in full, with the rest retrieved from reference TRBV11-2 and TRBJ2-5, is EAGVAQSPRYKIIEKRQSVAFWCNPISGHATLYWYQQILGQGPKLLIQFQNNGVVDDSQLPKDRFSAERLKGVDSTLKIQPAKLEDSAVYLCASSLGGGALETQYFGPGTRLLVL.

This clonotype has only a few counts. The rearrangement joins TRBV15 to TRBJ2-6, with D possibly being TRBD1 (6 bases). This CDR3 has 16 amino acids. Trimming removed 3 bases from V and 1 base from J, with 10 bases in between. Germline assignment: CDR1 LNHNV and CDR2 YYDKDF (reference sequence). CDR3: CATSSDRTSGANVLTF. CDR3 nucleotide sequence: TGTGCCACCAGCAGTGACAGGACTTCTGGGGCCAACGTCCTGACTTTC.

In its sample, this clonotype was seen a few times. This chain links TRBV2 with TRBJ2-7, with 7 positions matching TRBD1. CDR1 is SNHLY and CDR2 is FYNNEI in the germline V gene. The CDR3 contains 14 residues. With 7 bases clipped from V and 3 bases from J, the junction kept 9 bases outside the gene matches. The CDR3 is CASTDRVSFYEQYF. The CDR3 nucleotides read TGTGCCAGCACCGACAGGGTATCATTCTACGAGCAGTACTTC.